This T cell receptor (beta chain) was retrieved from a study of shared clonotypes between healthy human individuals (dated by TCRdb to about 2020). About the study as a whole: The cohort included three men and a couple of women between 18 and 49 years of age. For each donor, CD4 naive and CD4 memory were each run on three plates, CD8 naive on two plates, and CD8 memory on one plate. Blood TCR repertoires of 5 or 6 healthy adults were deeply sequenced to estimate repertoire size and the extent of clonotype sharing between individuals. Libraries were prepared and TCR repertoires were sequenced by different laboratories using diverse techniques, in order to increase sequencing depth and limit assay-specific biases. Between about 0.85 and 8.9 billion PBMCs per donor were obtained by leukapheresis. Here is what the overall study found, with its caveats: Larger estimated clonotype richness was generally found for naive subsets than for memory subsets. Based on pairwise subsampling, the degree of clonotype sharing among donors was expected to be affected by sequencing depth. Compared with non-shared clonotypes, the clonotypes found in all four sorted-subset donors had higher generation probabilities. When four donors were compared, the shared fraction of clonotypes was roughly 4.8% for naive CD4, 3.5% to 4% for naive CD8, roughly 2.5% for memory CD4, and less than 0.45% for memory CD8. Even with the large sequencing depth, rarefaction of the sorted-subset datasets indicated that sequencing was incomplete. The small number of donors limited the genetic and exposure-history diversity represented. Only blood was sampled, and tissue TCR repertoires likely differ from those in blood.

V loses 3 bases of germline sequence and J loses 5 bases, and the interval between the two ends is 11 bases. Based on the germline V gene (reference sequence), the CDR1 and CDR2 sequences are GTSNPN and SVGIG. The CDR3 measures 12 amino acids from cysteine to phenylalanine. Here the CDR3 DNA is all that survives: 36 bases in frame from base 1. Donors were healthy HIV-negative adults with no recently reported acute infections or vaccinations. Every donor was a Caucasian adult residing in Nashville, Tennessee, USA. Magnetic negative selection was used to enrich CD4+ T cells, after which naive cells were positively selected on CD45RA and the negative fraction became the memory subset. Blood was obtained by leukapheresis, after which PBMCs were separated by Ficoll-Histopaque density gradient centrifugation and cryopreserved in liquid nitrogen vapor phase. Analytical flow cytometry was used to check the purity and quantity of every magnetically sorted T cell population. Genomic DNA was isolated from each sorted fraction and quantified by UV absorbance on a Nanodrop 2000c.

Using the deep immunoSEQ assay, TCR CDR3 regions were amplified from genomic DNA by multiplex PCR. Extracted genomic DNA from each cell subset was spread evenly across all wells of several immunoSEQ 96-well plates, with each plate serving as a replicate. Each replicate PCR for sorted subsets received around 200 ng genomic DNA, equal to tens of thousands of T cell genomes. Purified libraries were quantified with a Qubit 3.0 fluorometer, sized on a Bioanalyzer 2100, and re-quantified with the KAPA Library Quantification kit. Every immunoSEQ 96-well plate was sequenced on a separate single-read 150-cycle Illumina NextSeq 550 flow cell. Per the original workflow: The immunoSEQ output contained only junctional sequences without quality scores, so filtering could not match that applied to full-length reads. To assign V/J genes and CDR3, sequences were annotated against IMGT germline references using PyIR, a Python wrapper for IgBLAST v1.9. Reads were removed for weak V/J assignments (E-value above 1e-6), missing CDR3, stop codons, out-of-frame junctions, or ambiguous translated residues. V3J clonotypes were defined by identical inferred V gene, J gene, and CDR3 amino acid sequence. The percentage overlap between two repertoires was calculated by dividing the number of shared unique clonotypes by the size of the smaller repertoire. RTK rarefaction, the Chao1 estimator, and Recon v2.1 estimates of unobserved clonotypes were used to assess repertoire richness. Generation probabilities were computed with OLGA for all TCRbeta clonotypes obtained by the gDNA method from several donors. Entries here come from immuneACCESS through TCRdb and include only in-frame sequences with V and J called. Some clones fail to appear in such tables; in the studies checked, an unresolved V gene covers under half of the shortfall, and the cause of the remainder is unknown. V, J and clone size derive from that table, while D and trimming were established from the DNA sequence. Within this sample are some 2,100,000 clones, with more than 90% of them counted one time only. Of the sample, approximately 0.13% is held by the ten largest clones.

On this clone itself: The antigen this receptor binds is unknown. The sample holds no much larger clone one base away, and base qualities are not on file.

The sequence joins TRBV30 to TRBJ2-7; the D gene lacks a confident call. The source is a man younger than 35 in good health. Material for sequencing was naive CD4+ T cells sorted from blood. The sample's cell subset or site label, in plain terms: CD45RA+ positively selected. CDR3 reads: CAWRVSLHEQYF. The DNA reads as follows: TGTGCCTGGAGAGTCTCCCTCCACGAGCAGTACTTC.